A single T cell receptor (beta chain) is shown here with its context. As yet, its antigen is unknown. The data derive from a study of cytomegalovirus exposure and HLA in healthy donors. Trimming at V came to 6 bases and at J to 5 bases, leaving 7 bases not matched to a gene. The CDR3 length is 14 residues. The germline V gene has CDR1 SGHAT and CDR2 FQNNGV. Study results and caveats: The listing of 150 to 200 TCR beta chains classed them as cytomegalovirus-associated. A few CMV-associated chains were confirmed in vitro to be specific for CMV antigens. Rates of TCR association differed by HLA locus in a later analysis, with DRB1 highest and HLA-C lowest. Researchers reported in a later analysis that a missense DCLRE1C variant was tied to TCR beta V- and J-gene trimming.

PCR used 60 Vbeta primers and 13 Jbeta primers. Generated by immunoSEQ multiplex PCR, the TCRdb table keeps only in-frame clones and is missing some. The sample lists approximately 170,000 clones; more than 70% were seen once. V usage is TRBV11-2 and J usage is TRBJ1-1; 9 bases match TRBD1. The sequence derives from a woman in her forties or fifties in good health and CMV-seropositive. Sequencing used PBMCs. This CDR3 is CASSVDRGGTEAFF. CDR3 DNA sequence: TGTGCCAGCAGTGTGGACAGGGGAGGAACTGAAGCTTTCTTT.